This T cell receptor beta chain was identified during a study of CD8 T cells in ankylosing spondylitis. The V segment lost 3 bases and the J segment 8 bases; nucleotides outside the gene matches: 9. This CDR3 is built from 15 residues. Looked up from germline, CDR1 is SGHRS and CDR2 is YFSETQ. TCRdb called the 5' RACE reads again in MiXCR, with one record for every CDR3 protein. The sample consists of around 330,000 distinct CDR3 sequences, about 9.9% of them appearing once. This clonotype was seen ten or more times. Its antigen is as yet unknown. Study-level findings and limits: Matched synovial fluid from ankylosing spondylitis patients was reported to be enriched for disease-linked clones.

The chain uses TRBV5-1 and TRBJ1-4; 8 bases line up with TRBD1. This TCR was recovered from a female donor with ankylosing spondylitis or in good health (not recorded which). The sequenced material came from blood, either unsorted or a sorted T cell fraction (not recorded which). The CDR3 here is CASSYSQGEGEKLFF. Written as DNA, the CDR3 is TGCGCCAGCAGCTACTCACAGGGGGAAGGAGAAAAACTGTTTTTT. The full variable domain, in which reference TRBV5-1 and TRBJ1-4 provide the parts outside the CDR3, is KAGVTQTPRYLIKTRGQQVTLSCSPISGHRSVSWYQQTPGQGLQFLFEYFSETQRNKGNFPGRFSGRQFSNSRSEMNVSTLELGDSALYLCASSYSQGEGEKLFFGSGTQLSVL.